This TCR beta chain is from a study of T-cell reconstitution after alpha-beta-depleted transplantation in children. Germline lookup yields CDR1 SGHAT and CDR2 FQNNGV. The CDR3 spans 18 residues. The V end lost 5 bases, the J end lost 9 bases, and 29 bases lay between the germline ends. This clonotype was picked up a small number of times. Using unique molecular identifiers, the investigators prepared the TCRbeta library. TCRdb reprocessed the PCR reads via MiXCR and lists one record per CDR3 protein. The sample has about 640,000 distinct CDR3 sequences, around 16% seen once. The clonotype comes from a human donor who donated a stem cell graft to a child with acute myeloid leukemia. Specimen: PBMCs from the stem cell graft donor, collected from the stem cell graft. The chain joins TRBV11-2 to TRBJ1-5, with D tentatively TRBD1 (5 bases). The CDR3 region has the DNA TGTGCCAGCAGCGCTCGGGGGTCGGCAGGGAGTCGGAGGGTGCCCCAGCATTTT. Protein: CASSARGSAGSRRVPQHF.